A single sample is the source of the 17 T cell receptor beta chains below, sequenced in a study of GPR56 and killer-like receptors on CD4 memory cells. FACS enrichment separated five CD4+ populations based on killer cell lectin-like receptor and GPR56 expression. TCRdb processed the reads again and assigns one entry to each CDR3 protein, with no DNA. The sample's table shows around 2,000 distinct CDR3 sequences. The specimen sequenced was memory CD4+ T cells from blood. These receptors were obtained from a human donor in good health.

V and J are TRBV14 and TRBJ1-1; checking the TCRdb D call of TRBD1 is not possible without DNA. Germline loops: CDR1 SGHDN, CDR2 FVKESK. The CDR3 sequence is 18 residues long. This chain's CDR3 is CASSQPGQGFPRTTEAFF.

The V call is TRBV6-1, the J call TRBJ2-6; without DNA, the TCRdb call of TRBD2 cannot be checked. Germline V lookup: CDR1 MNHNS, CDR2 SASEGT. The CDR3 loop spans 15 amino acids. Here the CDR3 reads CASGTSGDGANVLTF.

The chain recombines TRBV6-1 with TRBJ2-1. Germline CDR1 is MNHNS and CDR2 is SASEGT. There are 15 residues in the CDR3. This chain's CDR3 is CASRGAGGLYNEQFF.

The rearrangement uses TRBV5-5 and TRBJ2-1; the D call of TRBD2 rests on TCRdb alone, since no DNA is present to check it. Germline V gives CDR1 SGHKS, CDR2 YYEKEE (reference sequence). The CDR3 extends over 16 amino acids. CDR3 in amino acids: CASSLAGTSSYNEQFF. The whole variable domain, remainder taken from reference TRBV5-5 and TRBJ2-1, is DAGVTQSPTHLIKTRGQQVTLRCSPISGHKSVSWYQQVLGQGPQFIFQYYEKEERGRGNFPDRFSARQFPNYSSELNVNALLLGDSALYLCASSLAGTSSYNEQFFGPGTRLTVL.

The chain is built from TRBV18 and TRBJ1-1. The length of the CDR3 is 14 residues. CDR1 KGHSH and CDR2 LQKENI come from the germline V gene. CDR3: CASSPQGMNTEAFF.

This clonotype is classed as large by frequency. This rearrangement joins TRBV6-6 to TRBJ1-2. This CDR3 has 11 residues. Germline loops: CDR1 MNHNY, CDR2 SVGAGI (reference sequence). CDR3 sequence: CASSYSEDYTF.

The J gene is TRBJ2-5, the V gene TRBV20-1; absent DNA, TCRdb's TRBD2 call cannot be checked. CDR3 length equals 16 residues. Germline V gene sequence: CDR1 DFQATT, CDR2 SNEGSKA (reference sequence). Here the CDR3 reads CSAGPPLAGARETQYF.

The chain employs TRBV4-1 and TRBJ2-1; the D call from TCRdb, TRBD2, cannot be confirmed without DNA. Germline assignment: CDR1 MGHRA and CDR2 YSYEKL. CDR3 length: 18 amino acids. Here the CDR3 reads CASSHHLPTAAGSNEQFF.

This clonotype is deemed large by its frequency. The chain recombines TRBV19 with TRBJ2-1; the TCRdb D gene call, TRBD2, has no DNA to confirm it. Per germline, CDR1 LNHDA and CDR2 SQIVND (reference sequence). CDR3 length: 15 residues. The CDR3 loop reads CASSTAGGAYNEQFF.

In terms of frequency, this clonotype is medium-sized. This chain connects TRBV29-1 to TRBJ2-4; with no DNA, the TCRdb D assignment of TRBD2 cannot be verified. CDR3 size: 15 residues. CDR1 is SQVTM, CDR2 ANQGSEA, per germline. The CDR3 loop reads CSVDGTSGGAGIQYF.

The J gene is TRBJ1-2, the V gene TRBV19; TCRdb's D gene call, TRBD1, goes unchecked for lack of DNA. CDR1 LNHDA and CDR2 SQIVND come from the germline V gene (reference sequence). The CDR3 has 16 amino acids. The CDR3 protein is CASTPPGTPANYGYTF.

The CDR3 spells CSARDVQQETQYF. The chain combines TRBV20-1 with TRBJ2-5. CDR3 size: 13 residues. Germline CDR1 DFQATT, CDR2 SNEGSKA (reference sequence).

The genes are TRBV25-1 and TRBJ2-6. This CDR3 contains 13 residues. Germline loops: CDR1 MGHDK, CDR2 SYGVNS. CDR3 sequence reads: CASRDSGANVLTF.

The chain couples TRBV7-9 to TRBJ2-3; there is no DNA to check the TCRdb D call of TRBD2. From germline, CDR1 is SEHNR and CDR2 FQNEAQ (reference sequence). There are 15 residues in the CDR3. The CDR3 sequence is CASSLSSSGGDTQYF. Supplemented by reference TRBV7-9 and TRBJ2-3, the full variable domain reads DTGVSQNPRHKITKRGQNVTFRCDPISEHNRLYWYRQTLGQGPEFLTYFQNEAQLEKSRLLSDRFSAERPKGSFSTLEIQRTEQGDSAMYLCASSLSSSGGDTQYFGPGTRLTVL.

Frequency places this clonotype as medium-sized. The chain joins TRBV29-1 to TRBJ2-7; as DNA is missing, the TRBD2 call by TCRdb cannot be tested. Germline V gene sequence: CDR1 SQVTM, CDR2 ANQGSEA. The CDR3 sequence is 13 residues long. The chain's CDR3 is CSGLAEHSYEQYF.

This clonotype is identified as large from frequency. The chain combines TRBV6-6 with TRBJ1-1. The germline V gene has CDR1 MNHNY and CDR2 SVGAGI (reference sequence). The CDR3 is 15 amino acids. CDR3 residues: CASNLVLGMNTEAFF.

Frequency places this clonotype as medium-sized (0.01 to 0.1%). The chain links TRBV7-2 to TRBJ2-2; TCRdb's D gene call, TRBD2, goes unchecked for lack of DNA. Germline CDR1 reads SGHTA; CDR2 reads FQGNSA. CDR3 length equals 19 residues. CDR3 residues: CASSTPQTSGGADTGELFF.